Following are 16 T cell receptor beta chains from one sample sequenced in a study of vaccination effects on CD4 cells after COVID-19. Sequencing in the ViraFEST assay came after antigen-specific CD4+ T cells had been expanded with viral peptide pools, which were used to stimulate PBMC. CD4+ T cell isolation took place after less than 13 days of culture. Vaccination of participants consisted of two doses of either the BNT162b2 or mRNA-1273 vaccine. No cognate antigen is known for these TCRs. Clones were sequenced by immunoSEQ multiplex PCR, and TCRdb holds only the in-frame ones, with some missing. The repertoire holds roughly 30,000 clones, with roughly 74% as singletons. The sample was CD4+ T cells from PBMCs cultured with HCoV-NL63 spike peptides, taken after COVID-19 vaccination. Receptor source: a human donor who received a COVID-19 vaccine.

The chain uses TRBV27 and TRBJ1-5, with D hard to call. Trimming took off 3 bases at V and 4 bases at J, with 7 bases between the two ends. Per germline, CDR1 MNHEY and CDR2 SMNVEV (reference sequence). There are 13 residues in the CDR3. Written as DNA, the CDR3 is TGTGCCAGCAGTTTTGTTGGGAATCAGCCCCAGCATTTT. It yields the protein CASSFVGNQPQHF.

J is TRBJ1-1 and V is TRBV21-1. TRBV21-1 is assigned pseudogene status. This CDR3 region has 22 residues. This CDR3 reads CASSNSRGWPWERGGLNTEAFF. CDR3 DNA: TGTGCCAGCAGCAATTCAAGAGGGTGGCCTTGGGAACGAGGTGGGCTGAACACTGAAGCTTTCTTT.

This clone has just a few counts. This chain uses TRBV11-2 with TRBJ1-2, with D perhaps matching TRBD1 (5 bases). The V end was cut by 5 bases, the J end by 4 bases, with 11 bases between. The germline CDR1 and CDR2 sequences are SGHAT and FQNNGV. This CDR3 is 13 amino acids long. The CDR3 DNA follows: TGTGCCAGCAGCGCACAGGCGGGCTATGGCTACACCTTC. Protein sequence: CASSAQAGYGYTF.

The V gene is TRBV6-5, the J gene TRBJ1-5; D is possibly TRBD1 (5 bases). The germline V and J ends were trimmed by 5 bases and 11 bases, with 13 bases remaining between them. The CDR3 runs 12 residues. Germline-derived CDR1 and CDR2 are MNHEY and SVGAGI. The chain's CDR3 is CASSPGGVAQHF. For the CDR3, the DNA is TGTGCCAGCAGTCCTGGGGGGGTCGCCCAGCATTTT.

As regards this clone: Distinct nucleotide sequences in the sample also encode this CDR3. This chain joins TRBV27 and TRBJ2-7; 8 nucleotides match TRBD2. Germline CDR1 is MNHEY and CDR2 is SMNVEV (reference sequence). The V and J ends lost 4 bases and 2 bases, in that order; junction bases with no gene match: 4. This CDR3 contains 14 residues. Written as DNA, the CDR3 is TGTGCCAGCAGTTCCCGGGGGGGCCCCTACGAGCAGTACTTC. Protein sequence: CASSSRGGPYEQYF.

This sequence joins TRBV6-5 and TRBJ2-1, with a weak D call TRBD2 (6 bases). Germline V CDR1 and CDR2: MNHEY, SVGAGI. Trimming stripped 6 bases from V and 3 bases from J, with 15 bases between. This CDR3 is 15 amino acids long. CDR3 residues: CASRFWGERYNEQFF. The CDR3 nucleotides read TGTGCCAGCAGATTCTGGGGGGAGCGCTACAATGAGCAGTTCTTC.

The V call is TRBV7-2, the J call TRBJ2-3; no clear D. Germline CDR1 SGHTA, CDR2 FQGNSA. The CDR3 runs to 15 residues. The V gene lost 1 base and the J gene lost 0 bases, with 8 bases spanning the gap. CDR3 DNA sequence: TGTGCCAGCAGCTTAGTTTGGGGTAGCACAGATACGCAGTATTTT. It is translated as CASSLVWGSTDTQYF.

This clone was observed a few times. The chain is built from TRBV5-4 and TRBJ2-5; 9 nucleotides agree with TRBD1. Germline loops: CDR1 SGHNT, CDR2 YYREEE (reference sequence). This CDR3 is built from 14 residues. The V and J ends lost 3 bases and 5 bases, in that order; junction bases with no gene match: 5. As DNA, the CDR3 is TGTGCCAGCAGCTCACAGGGGGCCGGGGAGACCCAGTACTTC. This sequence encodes CASSSQGAGETQYF.

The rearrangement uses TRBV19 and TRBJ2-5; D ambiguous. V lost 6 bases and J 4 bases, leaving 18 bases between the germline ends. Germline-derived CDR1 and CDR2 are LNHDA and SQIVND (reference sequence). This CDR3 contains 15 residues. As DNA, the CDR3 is TGTGCCAGTAGCTCCTCGGACGCTCTAGGAGAGACCCAGTACTTC. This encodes CASSSSDALGETQYF.

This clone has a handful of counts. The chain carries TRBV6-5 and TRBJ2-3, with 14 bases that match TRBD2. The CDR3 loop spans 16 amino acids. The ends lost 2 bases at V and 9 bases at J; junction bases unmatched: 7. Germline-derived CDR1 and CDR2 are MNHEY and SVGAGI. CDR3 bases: TGTGCCAGCAGTTACGGGACTAGCGGGGGACAGGGCACGCAGTATTTT. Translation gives CASSYGTSGGQGTQYF.

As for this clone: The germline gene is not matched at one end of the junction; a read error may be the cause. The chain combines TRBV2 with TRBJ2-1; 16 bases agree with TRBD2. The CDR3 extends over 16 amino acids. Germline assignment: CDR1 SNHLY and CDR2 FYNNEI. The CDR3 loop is CASIEVGLAGGNEQFF. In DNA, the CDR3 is TGTGCCAGCATTGAAGTGGGACTAGCGGGAGGGAATGAGCAGTTCTTC.

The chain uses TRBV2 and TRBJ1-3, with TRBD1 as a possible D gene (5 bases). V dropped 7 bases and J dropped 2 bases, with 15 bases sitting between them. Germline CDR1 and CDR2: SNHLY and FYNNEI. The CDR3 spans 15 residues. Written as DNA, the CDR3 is TGTGCCAGCACTGACCAGGGTTCTGCTGGAAACACCATATATTTT. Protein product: CASTDQGSAGNTIYF.

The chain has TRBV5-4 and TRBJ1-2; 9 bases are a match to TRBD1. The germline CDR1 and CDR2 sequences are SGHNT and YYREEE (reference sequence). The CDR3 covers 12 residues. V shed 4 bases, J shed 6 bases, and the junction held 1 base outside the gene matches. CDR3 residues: CASSTGGDGYTF. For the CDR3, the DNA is TGTGCCAGCAGCACAGGGGGCGATGGCTACACCTTC.

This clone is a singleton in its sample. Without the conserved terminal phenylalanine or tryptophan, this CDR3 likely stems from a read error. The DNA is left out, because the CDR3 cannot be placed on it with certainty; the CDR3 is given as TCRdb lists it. The CDR3 loop reads CASSIGAGSSL. This rearrangement joins TRBV19 to TRBJ1-1. The CDR3 contains 11 residues when both ends are counted. CDR1 is LNHDA, CDR2 SQIVND, per germline (reference sequence).

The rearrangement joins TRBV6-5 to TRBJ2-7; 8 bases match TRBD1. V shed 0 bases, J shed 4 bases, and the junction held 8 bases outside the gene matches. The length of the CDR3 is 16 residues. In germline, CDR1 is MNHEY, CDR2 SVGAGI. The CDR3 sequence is CASSYSPPGQVYEQYF. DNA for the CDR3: TGTGCCAGCAGTTACTCTCCTCCGGGACAGGTTTACGAGCAGTACTTC.

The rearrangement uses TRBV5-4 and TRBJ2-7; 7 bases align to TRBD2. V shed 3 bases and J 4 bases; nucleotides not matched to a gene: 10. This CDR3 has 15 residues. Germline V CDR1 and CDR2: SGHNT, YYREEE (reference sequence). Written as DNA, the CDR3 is TGTGCCAGCAGCTGGGACTCGGGAGGCAGATACGAGCAGTACTTC. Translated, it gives CASSWDSGGRYEQYF.